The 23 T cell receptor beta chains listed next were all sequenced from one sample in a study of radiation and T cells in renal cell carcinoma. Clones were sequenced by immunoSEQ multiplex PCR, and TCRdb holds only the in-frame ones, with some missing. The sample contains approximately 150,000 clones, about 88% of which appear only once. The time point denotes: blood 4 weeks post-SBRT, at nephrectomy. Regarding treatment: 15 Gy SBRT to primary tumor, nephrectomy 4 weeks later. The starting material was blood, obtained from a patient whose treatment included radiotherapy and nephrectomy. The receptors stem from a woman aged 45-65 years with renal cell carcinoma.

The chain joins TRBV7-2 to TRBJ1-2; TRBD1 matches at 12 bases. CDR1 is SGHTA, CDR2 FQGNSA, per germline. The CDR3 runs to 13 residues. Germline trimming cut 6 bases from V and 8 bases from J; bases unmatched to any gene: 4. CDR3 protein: CASRPGTGGGYTF. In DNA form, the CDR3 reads TGTGCCAGCAGACCCGGGACAGGGGGCGGCTACACCTTC.

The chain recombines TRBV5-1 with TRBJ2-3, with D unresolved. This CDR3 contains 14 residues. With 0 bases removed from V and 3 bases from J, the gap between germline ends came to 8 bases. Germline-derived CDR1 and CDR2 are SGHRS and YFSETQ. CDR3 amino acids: CASSLAPDTDTQYF. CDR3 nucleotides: TGCGCCAGCAGCTTGGCGCCAGATACAGATACGCAGTATTTT.

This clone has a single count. The CDR3 bases are TGCGCCAGCAGCCCTGCCCCCTCCGAGGAACTGTTTTTT. Protein sequence: CASSPAPSEELFF. The gene calls are TRBV5-1 and TRBJ1-4; D gene ambiguous. The CDR3 is made up of 13 amino acids. CDR1 SGHRS and CDR2 YFSETQ come from the germline V gene. Trimming took 4 bases from V and 12 from J, leaving 16 bases between them. The whole variable domain, remainder taken from reference TRBV5-1 and TRBJ1-4, is KAGVTQTPRYLIKTRGQQVTLSCSPISGHRSVSWYQQTPGQGLQFLFEYFSETQRNKGNFPGRFSGRQFSNSRSEMNVSTLELGDSALYLCASSPAPSEELFFGSGTQLSVL.

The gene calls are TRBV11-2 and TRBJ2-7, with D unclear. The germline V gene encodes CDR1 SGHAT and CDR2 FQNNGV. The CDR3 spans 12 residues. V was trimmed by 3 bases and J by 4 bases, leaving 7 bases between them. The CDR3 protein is CASSLVIYEQYF. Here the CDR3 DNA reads TGTGCCAGCAGCTTGGTTATATACGAGCAGTACTTC.

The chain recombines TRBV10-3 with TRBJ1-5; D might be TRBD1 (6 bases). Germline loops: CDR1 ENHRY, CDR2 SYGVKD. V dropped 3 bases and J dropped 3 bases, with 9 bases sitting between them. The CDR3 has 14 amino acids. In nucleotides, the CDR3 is TGTGCCATCAGTGAACAGGGTCCCAATCAGCCCCAGCATTTT. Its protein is CAISEQGPNQPQHF.

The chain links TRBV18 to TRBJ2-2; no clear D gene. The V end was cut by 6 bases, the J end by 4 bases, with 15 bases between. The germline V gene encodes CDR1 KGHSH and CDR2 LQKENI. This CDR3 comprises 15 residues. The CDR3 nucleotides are TGTGCCAGCTCCACCAACCGAGCACTCACCGGGGAGCTGTTTTTT. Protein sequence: CASSTNRALTGELFF.

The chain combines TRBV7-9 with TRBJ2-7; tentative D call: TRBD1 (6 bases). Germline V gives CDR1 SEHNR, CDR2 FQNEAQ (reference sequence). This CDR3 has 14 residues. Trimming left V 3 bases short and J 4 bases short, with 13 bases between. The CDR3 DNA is TGTGCCAGCAGCTTCCAGGACAGATTATACGAGCAGTACTTC. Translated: CASSFQDRLYEQYF.

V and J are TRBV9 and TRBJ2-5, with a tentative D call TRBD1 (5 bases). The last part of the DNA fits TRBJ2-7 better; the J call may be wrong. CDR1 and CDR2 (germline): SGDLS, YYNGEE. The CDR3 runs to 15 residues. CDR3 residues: CASSVTGSDSYEQYF. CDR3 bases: TGTGCCAGCAGCGTAACAGGTTCCGACTCCTACGAGCAGTACTTC.

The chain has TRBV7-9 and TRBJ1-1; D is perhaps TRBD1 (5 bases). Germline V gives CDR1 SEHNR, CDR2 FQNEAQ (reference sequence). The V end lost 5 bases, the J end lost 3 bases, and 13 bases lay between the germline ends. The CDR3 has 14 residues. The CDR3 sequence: CASSPLGGDTEAFF. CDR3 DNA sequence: TGTGCCAGCAGCCCACTCGGGGGAGACACTGAAGCTTTCTTT.

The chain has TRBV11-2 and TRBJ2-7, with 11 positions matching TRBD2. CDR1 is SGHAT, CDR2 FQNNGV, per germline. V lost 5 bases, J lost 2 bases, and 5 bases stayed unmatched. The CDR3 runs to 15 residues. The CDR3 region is CASSPGLAGPYEQYF. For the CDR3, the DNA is TGTGCCAGCAGCCCAGGACTAGCGGGTCCCTACGAGCAGTACTTC.

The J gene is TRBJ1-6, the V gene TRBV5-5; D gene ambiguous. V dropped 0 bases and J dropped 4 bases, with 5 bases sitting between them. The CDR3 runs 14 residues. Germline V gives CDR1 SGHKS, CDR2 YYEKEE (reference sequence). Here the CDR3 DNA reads TGTGCCAGCAGCTTGGCGCAGTATAATTCACCCCTCCACTTT. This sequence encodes CASSLAQYNSPLHF.

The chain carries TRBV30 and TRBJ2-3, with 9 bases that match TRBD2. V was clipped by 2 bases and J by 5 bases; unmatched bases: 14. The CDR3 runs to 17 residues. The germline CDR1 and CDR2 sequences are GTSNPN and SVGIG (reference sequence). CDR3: CAWSLGSSGGSKDTQYF. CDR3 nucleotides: TGTGCCTGGAGTTTAGGTAGTAGCGGGGGCTCGAAAGATACGCAGTATTTT.

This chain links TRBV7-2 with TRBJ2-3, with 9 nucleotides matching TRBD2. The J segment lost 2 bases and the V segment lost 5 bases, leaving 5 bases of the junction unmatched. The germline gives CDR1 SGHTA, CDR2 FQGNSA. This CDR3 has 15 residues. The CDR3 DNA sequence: TGTGCCAGCAGCCGAACGGGACTAGCCACAGATACGCAGTATTTT. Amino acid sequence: CASSRTGLATDTQYF.

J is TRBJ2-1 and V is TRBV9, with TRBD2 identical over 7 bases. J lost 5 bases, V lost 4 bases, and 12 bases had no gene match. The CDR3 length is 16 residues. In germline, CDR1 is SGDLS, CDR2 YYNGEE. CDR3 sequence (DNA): TGTGCCAGCAGCCCACGTAGTCTAGCGGAAGACAATGAGCAGTTCTTC. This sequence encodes CASSPRSLAEDNEQFF.

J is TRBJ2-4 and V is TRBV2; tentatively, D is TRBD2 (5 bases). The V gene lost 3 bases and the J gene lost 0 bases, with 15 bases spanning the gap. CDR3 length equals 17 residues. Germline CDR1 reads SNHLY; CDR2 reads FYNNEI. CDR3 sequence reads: CASSEVGALLAKNIQYF. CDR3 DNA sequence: TGTGCCAGCAGTGAGGTGGGAGCCTTATTAGCCAAAAACATTCAGTACTTC.

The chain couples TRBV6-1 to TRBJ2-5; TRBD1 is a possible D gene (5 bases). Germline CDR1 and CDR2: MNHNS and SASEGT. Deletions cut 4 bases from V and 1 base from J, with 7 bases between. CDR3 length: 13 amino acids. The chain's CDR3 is CASSAGFQETQYF. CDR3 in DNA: TGTGCCAGCAGTGCAGGGTTCCAAGAGACCCAGTACTTC.

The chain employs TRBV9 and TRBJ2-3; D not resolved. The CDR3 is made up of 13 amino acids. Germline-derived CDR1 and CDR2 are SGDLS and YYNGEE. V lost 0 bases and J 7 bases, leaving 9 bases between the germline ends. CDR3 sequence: CASSVGTTHTQYF. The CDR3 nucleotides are TGTGCCAGCAGCGTAGGTACCACCCATACGCAGTATTTT.

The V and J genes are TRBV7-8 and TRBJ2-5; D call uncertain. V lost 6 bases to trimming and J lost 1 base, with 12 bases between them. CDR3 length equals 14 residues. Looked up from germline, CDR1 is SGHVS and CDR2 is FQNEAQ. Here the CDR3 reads CASRPEDVQETQYF. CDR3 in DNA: TGTGCCAGCAGGCCAGAGGACGTCCAAGAGACCCAGTACTTC.

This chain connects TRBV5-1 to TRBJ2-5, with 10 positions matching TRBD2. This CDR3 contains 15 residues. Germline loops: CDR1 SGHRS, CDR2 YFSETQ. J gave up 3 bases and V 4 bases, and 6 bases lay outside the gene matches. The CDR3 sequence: CASSPLAGGEETQYF. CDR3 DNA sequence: TGCGCCAGCAGCCCATTAGCGGGGGGCGAAGAGACCCAGTACTTC.

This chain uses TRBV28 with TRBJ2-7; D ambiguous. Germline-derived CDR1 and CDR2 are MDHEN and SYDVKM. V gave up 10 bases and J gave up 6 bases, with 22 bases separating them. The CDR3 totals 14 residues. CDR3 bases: TGTGCCACACGCCTGACCCTGGCGACGGCCGAGCAGTACTTC. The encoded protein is CATRLTLATAEQYF. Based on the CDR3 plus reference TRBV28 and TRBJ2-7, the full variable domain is DVKVTQSSRYLVKRTGEKVFLECVQDMDHENMFWYRQDPGLGLRLIYFSYDVKMKEKGDIPEGYSVSREKKERFSLILESASTNQTSMYLCATRLTLATAEQYFGPGTRLTVT.

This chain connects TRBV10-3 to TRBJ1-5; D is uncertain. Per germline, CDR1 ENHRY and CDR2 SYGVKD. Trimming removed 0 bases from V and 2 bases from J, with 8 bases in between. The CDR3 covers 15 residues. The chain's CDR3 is CAISESGPGNQPQHF. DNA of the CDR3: TGTGCCATCAGTGAGTCAGGACCGGGCAATCAGCCCCAGCATTTT.

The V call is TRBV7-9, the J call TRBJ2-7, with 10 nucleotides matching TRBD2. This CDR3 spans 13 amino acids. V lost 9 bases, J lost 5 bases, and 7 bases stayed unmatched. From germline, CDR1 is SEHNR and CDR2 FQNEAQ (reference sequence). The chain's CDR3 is CASSASGSDEQYF. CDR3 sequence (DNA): TGTGCCAGTTCCGCTAGCGGGAGCGACGAGCAGTACTTC.

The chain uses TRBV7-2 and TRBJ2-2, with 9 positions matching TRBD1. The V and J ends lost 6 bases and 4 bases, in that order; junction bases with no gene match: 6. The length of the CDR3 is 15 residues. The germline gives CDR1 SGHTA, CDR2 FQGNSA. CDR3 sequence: CASRTDRGATGELFF. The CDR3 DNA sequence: TGTGCCAGCAGGACCGACAGGGGGGCCACCGGGGAGCTGTTTTTT.